These 2 T cell receptor beta chains were all obtained from the same sample, sequenced in a study of PD-L1 blockade in urothelial cancer. Time point here: pretreatment peripheral blood. The method was immunoSEQ multiplex PCR; TCRdb's version includes in-frame clones alone and lacks a portion of them. The sample holds more than 90,000 clones, 80% to 90% seen once. Material: PBMCs, obtained around atezolizumab (anti-PD-L1) treatment. The receptors were sampled from a man aged 55-75 years with urothelial cancer.

The J gene is TRBJ2-7, the V gene TRBV23-1; 9 nucleotides align to TRBD1. TRBV23-1 counts as an open reading frame of uncertain function. The CDR3 consists of 16 residues. The junction had 12 bases not matched to a gene; V was cut back by 4 bases and J by 5 bases. The DNA for the CDR3 is TGCGCCAGCAGTCCTAATCCGGGACAGGGCGGCCACGAGCAGTACTTC. It codes for CASSPNPGQGGHEQYF.

This chain uses TRBV7-2 with TRBJ2-2, with 9 bases matching TRBD1. The CDR3 is made up of 16 amino acids. CDR1 is SGHTA and CDR2 is FQGNSA in the germline V gene. V was clipped by 4 bases and J by 6 bases; unmatched bases: 9. The CDR3 nucleotides read TGTGCCAGCAGCTGGATTTCGGGACAGGGTGCCGGGGAGCTGTTTTTT. Its translation is CASSWISGQGAGELFF.